This T cell receptor beta chain appears in the sequencing data of a study of T-cell reconstitution after alpha-beta-depleted transplantation in children. This clonotype was counted at least ten times. Molecular barcoding with unique molecular identifiers was used for the TCRbeta library. TCRdb re-called the PCR reads with MiXCR, one entry per CDR3 protein. The data show 70,000 to 100,000 distinct CDR3 sequences, with 9% to 15% seen just once and approximately 13% held by the top ten. The CDR3 runs to 15 residues. V was trimmed by 6 bases and J by 7 bases, leaving 19 bases between them. Germline V gene data show CDR1 as MNHEY and CDR2 as SVGAGI.

The source material was PBMCs from the stem cell graft donor, sampled from the stem cell graft. The sequence came from a human donor who donated a stem cell graft to a child with inherited bone marrow failure. This chain uses TRBV6-5 with TRBJ1-5, with no clear D. The DNA of the CDR3 is TGTGCCAGCAGCCCTATCGGGCGAACAAGCCAGCCCCAGCATTTT. It encodes CASSPIGRTSQPQHF.